This section outlines one TCR beta chain sequence together with its context. The assay, immunoSEQ v3.0, was run at survey level. Method: immunoSEQ multiplex PCR; TCRdb's copy keeps in-frame clones and lacks some. The sample comprises 34,000 or so clones, 65% to 90% of which are singletons, and less than 5.5% rests with the top ten. This sample stems from a study of long-term antiretroviral therapy in people with HIV. Germline V gene lookup returns CDR1 LGHNT and CDR2 FRNRAP. V shed 5 bases and J 0 bases; nucleotides not matched to a gene: 7. CDR3 length equals 15 residues. The TCR comes from a man aged 18 to 30 with HIV. The gene calls are TRBV12-5 and TRBJ2-7, with 7 positions matching TRBD1. This specimen consisted of unsorted PBMCs, obtained about 3.5 years after starting antiretroviral therapy. In DNA, the CDR3 is TGTGCTAGTGGTGGGACAGAGACTATCTCCTACGAGCAGTACTTC. Its protein is CASGGTETISYEQYF.